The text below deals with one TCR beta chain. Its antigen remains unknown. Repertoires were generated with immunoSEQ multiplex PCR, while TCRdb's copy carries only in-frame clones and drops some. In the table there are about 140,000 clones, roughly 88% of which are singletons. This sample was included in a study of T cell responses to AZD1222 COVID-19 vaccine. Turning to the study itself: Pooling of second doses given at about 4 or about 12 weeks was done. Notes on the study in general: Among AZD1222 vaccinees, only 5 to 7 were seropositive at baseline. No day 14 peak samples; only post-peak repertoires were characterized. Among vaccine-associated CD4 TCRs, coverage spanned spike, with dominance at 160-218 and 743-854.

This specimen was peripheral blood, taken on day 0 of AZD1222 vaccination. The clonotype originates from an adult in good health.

CDR3 nucleotide sequence: TGTGCCAGTACAGGGTTAACCTACAATGAGCAGTTCTTC. It is translated as CASTGLTYNEQFF. The chain carries TRBV25-1 and TRBJ2-1; weak D call: TRBD1 (6 bases). The germline V gene encodes CDR1 MGHDK and CDR2 SYGVNS. V lost 9 bases and J lost 2, with 11 bases in between. The CDR3 totals 13 residues. The variable domain in full, completed from reference TRBV25-1 and TRBJ2-1, reads EADIYQTPRYLVIGTGKKITLECSQTMGHDKMYWYQQDPGMELHLIHYSYGVNSTEKGDLSSESTVSRIRTEHFPLTLESARPSHTSQYLCASTGLTYNEQFFGPGTRLTVL.